These 7 T cell receptor beta chains were all obtained from the same sample, sequenced in a study of blood T cell repertoires in COVID-19. Using immunoSEQ multiplex PCR, the repertoire was profiled, and TCRdb retains in-frame clones only, with some absent. The sample includes more than 150,000 clones, nearly 80% seen only once; the top ten take around 14%. The sample taken for sequencing was PBMCs or T cells enriched from blood (not recorded which). These receptors originate from a man aged 55 to 70 who had been exposed to COVID-19.

V and J are TRBV21-1 and TRBJ2-7; the listed D gene, TRBD2, was not tested against the DNA. TRBV21-1 is a recognized pseudogene. The CDR3 has 19 amino acids. For the CDR3, the DNA is TGTGCCAGCAGCACCGAGACTAGCGGGAGCGACCAAAGCTCCTACGAGCAGTACTTC. Amino acids: CASSTETSGSDQSSYEQYF.

The genes are TRBV11-2 and TRBJ2-1; 11 positions match TRBD1. The CDR3 is made up of 14 amino acids. The germline V gene encodes CDR1 SGHAT and CDR2 FQNNGV. With V trimmed by 4 bases and J by 7 bases, 3 bases remained unmatched. CDR3 sequence reads: CASSSGQGANEQFF. The DNA for the CDR3 is TGTGCCAGCAGCTCAGGACAGGGGGCTAATGAGCAGTTCTTC. Full variable domain (outside the CDR3, taken from reference TRBV11-2 and TRBJ2-1): EAGVAQSPRYKIIEKRQSVAFWCNPISGHATLYWYQQILGQGPKLLIQFQNNGVVDDSQLPKDRFSAERLKGVDSTLKIQPAKLEDSAVYLCASSSGQGANEQFFGPGTRLTVL.

The gene calls are TRBV5-1 and TRBJ2-2; 8 positions match TRBD2. V was pared by 3 bases and J by 3 bases, with 4 bases of the junction left unmatched. Germline CDR1 reads SGHRS; CDR2 reads YFSETQ. The CDR3 consists of 15 residues. The CDR3 protein is CASSWSGSDTGELFF. The CDR3 bases are TGCGCCAGCAGCTGGAGCGGGAGCGACACCGGGGAGCTGTTTTTT.

This sequence joins TRBV19 and TRBJ2-5; TRBD2 might be the D (6 bases). The V end lost 1 base, the J end lost 5 bases, and 17 bases lay between the germline ends. CDR3 length equals 16 residues. Germline assignment: CDR1 LNHDA and CDR2 SQIVND (reference sequence). CDR3 DNA sequence: TGTGCCAGTAGTATAGGCACTAGCTCAAATTTTGAGACCCAGTACTTC. Amino acid sequence: CASSIGTSSNFETQYF.

The rearrangement links TRBV30 to TRBJ1-5; TRBD1 matches at 8 bases. The CDR3 covers 13 residues. With 5 bases clipped from V and 3 bases from J, the junction kept 3 bases outside the gene matches. Germline assignment: CDR1 GTSNPN and CDR2 SVGIG (reference sequence). CDR3 amino acids: CAWQGADNQPQHF. The CDR3 coding sequence is TGTGCCTGGCAGGGGGCGGACAATCAGCCCCAGCATTTT.

The chain links TRBV28 to TRBJ2-1; TRBD2 matches at 7 bases. V lost 6 bases, J lost 4 bases, and 9 bases stayed unmatched. This CDR3 is 15 amino acids long. Per the germline V gene, CDR1 is MDHEN and CDR2 is SYDVKM. CDR3 DNA sequence: TGTGCCAGCAGACCTTCTAGCGGATCTTACAATGAGCAGTTCTTC. It is translated as CASRPSSGSYNEQFF. Drawing the rest from reference TRBV28 and TRBJ2-1, the complete variable domain is DVKVTQSSRYLVKRTGEKVFLECVQDMDHENMFWYRQDPGLGLRLIYFSYDVKMKEKGDIPEGYSVSREKKERFSLILESASTNQTSMYLCASRPSSGSYNEQFFGPGTRLTVL.

The rearrangement links TRBV5-1 to TRBJ2-3; 8 bases are a match to TRBD1. There are 17 residues in the CDR3. Trimming took 0 bases from V and 3 from J; bases not matched to a gene: 9. Germline V gene lookup returns CDR1 SGHRS and CDR2 YFSETQ. The CDR3 sequence is CASSLGPRGTGTDTQYF. CDR3 DNA sequence: TGCGCCAGCAGCTTGGGACCACGGGGGACAGGAACAGATACGCAGTATTTT.